This T cell receptor (beta chain) was documented in a study of blood T cells in healthy people across ages. V lost 7 bases and J 5 bases, leaving 16 bases between the germline ends. The germline gives CDR1 SGHVS, CDR2 FNYEAQ. This CDR3 is 14 amino acids long. Study-level results: The percentage of naive T cells correlated strongly with TCR beta diversity. Because sorting was not performed, PBMCs prevented conclusive naive versus antigen-experienced comparison. Significant beta diversity loss was already apparent by age approximately 38, declining roughly linearly.

This clonotype was seen more than once but under ten times. Its cognate antigen is unknown. Total RNA extraction produced at least 6 micrograms (per sample) for the study. Then a second PCR, running roughly 6 to 12 cycles, was carried out with a sample-barcoded 5' primer and a J-beta primer mix. In TCRdb, the 5' RACE reads were re-called with MiXCR into one record per CDR3 protein. The sample yields 710,000 or so distinct CDR3 sequences, 20% to 25% seen once. The V gene is TRBV7-6, the J gene TRBJ2-3; D remains ambiguous. Sequenced input: blood. The receptor was isolated from a man aged 65 to 85 in good health. The DNA for the CDR3 is TGTGCCAGCACCCTCAGCCGAGCTAAAGATACGCAGTATTTT. It yields the protein CASTLSRAKDTQYF.